The entry below gives a single T cell receptor (beta chain) sequence along with its context. The data stem from a study of blood T cell repertoires in COVID-19. About the study: Sites in the United States, Italy and Spain provided acute and convalescent COVID-19 samples.

Germline V gene lookup returns CDR1 MNHEY and CDR2 SVGAGI. The CDR3 is 14 amino acids. The junction had 5 bases not matched to a gene; V was cut back by 5 bases and J by 5 bases. TCRdb's copy holds only in-frame clones and misses some; the assay was immunoSEQ multiplex PCR. The sample comprises hundreds of thousands of clones, roughly 89% of which are singletons, and approximately 12% rests with the top ten. This chain uses TRBV6-5 with TRBJ2-3; 9 nucleotides align to TRBD1. The sequence was collected from a woman aged 25-40 years with COVID-19, enrolled during active disease. Sequencing was performed on peripheral blood. The CDR3 here is CASSRDRERDTQYF. In DNA, the CDR3 is TGTGCCAGCAGTCGGGACAGGGAACGAGATACGCAGTATTTT.